This section outlines one T cell receptor (beta chain) sequence together with its context. What it recognizes is unknown. The record originates from a study of shared clonotypes between healthy human individuals. Study findings and constraints: Expectations were that clonotype sharing among donors would be affected by sequencing depth.

Per germline, CDR1 SNHLY and CDR2 FYNNEI. The V gene end was trimmed by 6 bases and the J gene end by 8 bases; junction bases not matched to a gene: 13. CDR3 length equals 15 residues. Profiling relied on immunoSEQ multiplex PCR, and the TCRdb table lists in-frame clones only, not all of them. The repertoire includes some 550,000 clones, less than 98% of them detected once, and less than 0.065% sits in the top ten. The TCR comes from a woman in her 30s in good health. This chain joins TRBV2 and TRBJ1-2; 9 nucleotides match TRBD1. Source material: naive CD4+ T cells sorted from blood. Subset given: CD45RA+ positively selected. Here the CDR3 DNA reads TGTGCCAGCAGGCCGAAAGGACAGGGGAGAAGGGGCTACACCTTC. This codes for CASRPKGQGRRGYTF.